The 20 T cell receptor beta chains listed next were all sequenced from one sample in a study of blood T cell repertoires in COVID-19. Generated by immunoSEQ multiplex PCR, the TCRdb table keeps only in-frame clones and is missing some. Seen here are 200,000 to 250,000 clones, roughly 85% observed once, and the top ten hold about 10%. What was sequenced was PBMCs or T cells enriched from blood (not recorded which). The receptors stem from a man aged 25 to 40 who had recovered from COVID-19.

The DNA for the CDR3 is TGCGCCAGCAGCCCGGGGGAGGACTCCTACAATGAGCAGTTCTTC. It is translated as CASSPGEDSYNEQFF. The chain uses TRBV5-1 and TRBJ2-1, with a weak D call TRBD2 (6 bases). The CDR3 has 15 amino acids. Germline V CDR1 and CDR2: SGHRS, YFSETQ. V was pared by 4 bases and J by 0 bases, with 11 bases between.

This clone has just one count. This chain uses TRBV30 with TRBJ2-1; 7 positions match TRBD1. Germline CDR1 GTSNPN, CDR2 SVGIG (reference sequence). V was pared by 2 bases and J by 7 bases, with 5 bases of the junction left unmatched. The CDR3 runs to 13 residues. The DNA of the CDR3 is TGTGCCTGGAGTCACGCAGGGGGAAATGAGCAGTTCTTC. It specifies CAWSHAGGNEQFF.

A note on this clone: One end of the junction is discordant with germline, which a read error may explain. V is TRBV7-3 and J is TRBJ1-1; D is unclear. CDR1 SGHTA and CDR2 FQGTGA come from the germline V gene. This CDR3 has 13 residues. CDR3 in DNA: TGTGCCAGCAGCTTAAGCGACGACACCGAAGCTTTCTTT. It encodes CASSLSDDTEAFF.

As to this clone: One end of the junction is discordant with germline, which a read error may explain. CDR3 in amino acids: CASMRGRSILF. In DNA, the CDR3 is TGTGCCAGCATGCGGGGGCGCTCAATCCTCTTC. The gene calls are TRBV27 and TRBJ1-2; D possibly corresponds to TRBD1 (6 bases). The germline gives CDR1 MNHEY, CDR2 SMNVEV (reference sequence). This CDR3 comprises 11 residues.

This clone was seen just once. CDR3 sequence: CASSLVGLAGSSYEQYF. Here the CDR3 DNA reads TGTGCCAGCAGCTTAGTCGGACTAGCGGGGAGCTCCTACGAGCAGTACTTC. The chain uses TRBV7-2 and TRBJ2-7, with 12 bases lining up with TRBD2. V was pared by 1 base and J by 0 bases, with 4 bases of the junction left unmatched. The CDR3 consists of 17 residues. From germline, CDR1 is SGHTA and CDR2 FQGNSA.

The chain employs TRBV21-1 and TRBJ2-5; the listed D gene, TRBD1, was not tested against the DNA. TRBV21-1 is designated a pseudogene. The CDR3 spans 15 residues. DNA for the CDR3: TGTGCCAGCAGCAAAGGCGGTAGGGGCCTAAAGACCCAGTACTTC. It is translated as CASSKGGRGLKTQYF.

The rearrangement links TRBV19 to TRBJ1-6, with a tentative D call TRBD1 (6 bases). This CDR3 comprises 15 residues. Trimming removed 1 base at V and 8 bases at J, with 12 bases between. Germline assignment: CDR1 LNHDA and CDR2 SQIVND (reference sequence). CDR3 DNA sequence: TGTGCCAGTAGTATAGGGGCCTCAGGGGATTCACCCCTCCACTTT. Its translation: CASSIGASGDSPLHF. The whole variable domain, filled in from reference TRBV19 and TRBJ1-6, reads DGGITQSPKYLFRKEGQNVTLSCEQNLNHDAMYWYRQDPGQGLRLIYYSQIVNDFQKGDIAEGYSVSREKKESFPLTVTSAQKNPTAFYLCASSIGASGDSPLHFGNGTRLTVT.

The rearrangement uses TRBV5-1 and TRBJ1-4, with D uncertain. The CDR3 has 15 amino acids. Germline V gives CDR1 SGHRS, CDR2 YFSETQ. V lost 2 bases and J 6 bases, leaving 14 bases between the germline ends. In nucleotides, the CDR3 is TGCGCCAGCAGCTTAAGAGGAACGAGTGATGAAAAACTGTTTTTT. This gives the protein CASSLRGTSDEKLFF. Complete variable domain (other parts from reference TRBV5-1 and TRBJ1-4): KAGVTQTPRYLIKTRGQQVTLSCSPISGHRSVSWYQQTPGQGLQFLFEYFSETQRNKGNFPGRFSGRQFSNSRSEMNVSTLELGDSALYLCASSLRGTSDEKLFFGSGTQLSVL.

The chain couples TRBV24-1 to TRBJ2-7, with D possibly being TRBD1 (6 bases). This CDR3 has 15 residues. Per germline, CDR1 KGHDR and CDR2 SFDVKD. V was pared by 6 bases and J by 6 bases, with 20 bases between. The CDR3 DNA is TGTGCCACCAGTTCCTCCGGACAGATCGGGGCCGAGCAGTACTTC. Translated: CATSSSGQIGAEQYF.

The genes are TRBV10-3 and TRBJ1-5; 7 nucleotides align to TRBD1. The CDR3 runs 14 residues. V was clipped by 4 bases and J by 3 bases; unmatched bases: 3. Germline CDR1 ENHRY, CDR2 SYGVKD. Written as DNA, the CDR3 is TGTGCCATCAGTGCGGGACAGATCAATCAGCCCCAGCATTTT. Its protein product is CAISAGQINQPQHF.

The chain links TRBV7-9 to TRBJ2-1; 10 bases fit TRBD1. CDR1 is SEHNR, CDR2 FQNEAQ, per germline (reference sequence). The CDR3 loop spans 13 amino acids. Trimming removed 7 bases from V and 7 bases from J; junction bases left unmatched: 4. The CDR3, as DNA: TGTGCCAGCACACGACAGGGGGCGAATGAGCAGTTCTTC. Encoded protein: CASTRQGANEQFF.

This clone was recorded once. The chain combines TRBV5-4 with TRBJ2-1, with D possibly being TRBD2 (6 bases). From germline, CDR1 is SGHNT and CDR2 YYREEE (reference sequence). The CDR3 covers 14 residues. The V gene lost 10 bases and the J gene lost 0 bases, with 14 bases spanning the gap. The CDR3 DNA follows: TGTGCCGGGTCACACGGGAGCTCCTACAATGAGCAGTTCTTC. It is translated as CAGSHGSSYNEQFF.

This rearrangement joins TRBV5-1 to TRBJ2-2; the D is unclear. V lost 0 bases to trimming and J lost 2 bases, with 5 bases between them. Per germline, CDR1 SGHRS and CDR2 YFSETQ. The CDR3 is made up of 14 amino acids. CDR3 in DNA: TGCGCCAGCAGCTTGGCACAAAACACCGGGGAGCTGTTTTTT. This translates into CASSLAQNTGELFF. The full variable domain, rest sourced from reference TRBV5-1 and TRBJ2-2, is KAGVTQTPRYLIKTRGQQVTLSCSPISGHRSVSWYQQTPGQGLQFLFEYFSETQRNKGNFPGRFSGRQFSNSRSEMNVSTLELGDSALYLCASSLAQNTGELFFGEGSRLTVL.

This rearrangement joins TRBV6-2 or TRBV6-3 to TRBJ2-5; TRBD2 is a possible D gene (5 bases). Germline CDR1 MNHEY, CDR2 SVGEGT. The CDR3 runs 17 residues. V lost 2 bases and J lost 4, with 20 bases in between. CDR3 protein: CASSYPTPPAAGETQYF. For the CDR3, the DNA is TGTGCCAGCAGTTACCCTACTCCCCCGGCGGCGGGAGAGACCCAGTACTTC.

The chain carries TRBV18 and TRBJ1-4, with 7 nucleotides matching TRBD1. In germline, CDR1 is KGHSH, CDR2 LQKENI. J lost 7 bases, V lost 3 bases, and 5 bases had no gene match. The CDR3 spans 14 residues. This CDR3 is CASSPQGVREKLFF. The CDR3 coding sequence is TGTGCCAGCTCACCGCAGGGGGTCCGTGAAAAACTGTTTTTT.

The chain has TRBV18 and TRBJ1-2, with D tentatively TRBD1 (5 bases). Germline V gives CDR1 KGHSH, CDR2 LQKENI. V lost 2 bases and J lost 0, with 19 bases in between. CDR3 length: 18 amino acids. Here the CDR3 reads CASSPNVGGQKANYGYTF. CDR3 nucleotide sequence: TGTGCCAGCTCACCAAACGTGGGGGGTCAGAAAGCTAACTATGGCTACACCTTC.

This chain links TRBV28 with TRBJ2-5; 11 bases are shared with TRBD2. This CDR3 region has 15 residues. The germline gives CDR1 MDHEN, CDR2 SYDVKM. With 3 bases clipped from V and 5 bases from J, the junction kept 5 bases outside the gene matches. CDR3 sequence reads: CASSFASGGLETQYF. CDR3 nucleotide sequence: TGTGCCAGCAGTTTCGCTAGCGGGGGGCTCGAGACCCAGTACTTC.

The chain uses TRBV18 and TRBJ1-1; 8 nucleotides match TRBD1. The germline V gene has CDR1 KGHSH and CDR2 LQKENI. The CDR3 sequence is 15 residues long. The V and J ends lost 5 bases and 5 bases, in that order; junction bases with no gene match: 10. The CDR3 protein is CASSYDRGRGTEAFF. CDR3 DNA sequence: TGTGCCAGCTCATATGACAGGGGAAGAGGTACTGAAGCTTTCTTT.

This chain connects TRBV2 to TRBJ2-2, with TRBD2 matching 10 bases. Unmatched junction bases numbered 7, after V lost 6 bases and J lost 6 bases. This CDR3 comprises 15 residues. CDR1 and CDR2 from the germline V gene are SNHLY and FYNNEI. The CDR3 nucleotides read TGTGCCAGCAGGCTAGCGGGAGAAGGCCCCGGGGAGCTGTTTTTT. As protein: CASRLAGEGPGELFF.

The chain employs TRBV5-4 and TRBJ2-7; weak D call: TRBD2 (5 bases). The germline CDR1 and CDR2 sequences are SGHNT and YYREEE (reference sequence). Trimming cost V 4 bases and J 0 bases, with 8 bases left between them. The CDR3 is 13 amino acids. This chain's CDR3 is CASSGGGSYEQYF. As DNA, the CDR3 is TGTGCCAGCAGCGGAGGCGGCTCCTACGAGCAGTACTTC. The whole variable domain, remainder taken from reference TRBV5-4 and TRBJ2-7, is ETGVTQSPTHLIKTRGQQVTLRCSSQSGHNTVSWYQQALGQGPQFIFQYYREEENGRGNFPPRFSGLQFPNYSSELNVNALELDDSALYLCASSGGGSYEQYFGPGTRLTVT.